This TCR beta chain was profiled in a study of T-cell memory formation after mild COVID-19. The V end was cut by 7 bases, the J end by 6 bases, with 15 bases between. This CDR3 is 13 amino acids long. The germline gives CDR1 SEHNR, CDR2 FQNEAQ (reference sequence). TCRdb reanalysed the 5' RACE reads using MiXCR and keeps one entry per CDR3 protein. The sample records around 410,000 distinct CDR3 sequences, less than 25% being singletons. The origin of this receptor is an adult woman who had mild COVID-19 (a few samples of this study predate the infection). Cell type and time point are not known. The chain couples TRBV7-9 to TRBJ1-2; the D gene is possibly TRBD1 (6 bases). The sample was PBMCs or a T cell subset sorted from them (not recorded which). CDR3 protein: CASIPSGTNGYTF. In nucleotides, the CDR3 is TGTGCCAGCATCCCTTCCGGGACAAATGGCTACACCTTC.